Below are 19 T cell receptor beta chains sequenced from a single sample in a study of Tregs in tolerant kidney transplant recipients. The protocol was immunoSEQ multiplex PCR, while the TCRdb copy is restricted to in-frame clones and leaves out a portion. This sample has several thousand clones, with roughly 36% found just once. Recipient PBMCs carried a CFSE label and met irradiated graft donor PBMCs for six to seven days before FACS sorting. Antigen specificity for these receptors is unknown. This sample comprised CD8+ T cells from blood cultured with allogeneic cells, obtained before the transplant. The source of these receptors is a human patient who received a combined kidney and bone marrow transplant.

This clone has more than one count but fewer than ten. The chain recombines TRBV7-3 with TRBJ2-7; 14 nucleotides agree with TRBD2. V was pared by 3 bases and J by 1 base, with 8 bases of the junction left unmatched. The germline gives CDR1 SGHTA, CDR2 FQGTGA. The CDR3 sequence is 18 residues long. The DNA of the CDR3 is TGTGCCAGCAGCTTCGGACTAGCGGGAGGACTCCTTTCCTACGAGCAGTACTTC. Its protein is CASSFGLAGGLLSYEQYF.

The chain links TRBV19 to TRBJ2-1; TRBD2 is a possible D gene (7 bases). The CDR3 consists of 16 residues. Trimming removed 3 bases from V and 0 bases from J, with 12 bases in between. Germline loops: CDR1 LNHDA, CDR2 SQIVND (reference sequence). The CDR3 DNA follows: TGTGCCAGTAGTATGGGAGGGGGGAACTCCTACAATGAGCAGTTCTTC. Its protein is CASSMGGGNSYNEQFF.

As for this clone: An end of the junction does not agree with germline; a read error may underlie this. The chain is built from TRBV4-1 and TRBJ1-2; a weak D match, TRBD1 (5 bases). The germline V gene encodes CDR1 MGHRA and CDR2 YSYEKL. The CDR3 sequence is 15 residues long. CDR3 region: CASSHSRDSREGYTF. CDR3 coding DNA: TGTGCCAGCAGCCATTCGCGGGACTCCCGGGAAGGCTACACCTTC.

By share of the sample, this clone is medium-sized. The chain joins TRBV27 to TRBJ1-5, with a weak D call TRBD1 (5 bases). This CDR3 has 17 residues. In germline, CDR1 is MNHEY, CDR2 SMNVEV (reference sequence). V gave up 3 bases and J gave up 2 bases, with 17 bases separating them. CDR3 loop: CASSFLGVRGGNQPQHF. As DNA, the CDR3 is TGTGCCAGCAGTTTCCTCGGGGTGCGGGGGGGCAATCAGCCCCAGCATTTT.

A note on this clone: At one of its ends the junction is not consistent with the germline gene, which may arise from a read error. This rearrangement joins TRBV27 to TRBJ1-6; no firm D call. This CDR3 region has 12 residues. CDR1 and CDR2 from the germline V gene are MNHEY and SMNVEV (reference sequence). Here the CDR3 reads CANSLLHSPLHF. The CDR3 DNA follows: TGTGCCAACAGTTTATTACATTCCCCCCTCCACTTT.

This chain uses TRBV7-9 with TRBJ2-1; possibly TRBD2 for D (6 bases). The V end was cut by 5 bases, the J end by 9 bases, with 11 bases between. Germline CDR1 reads SEHNR; CDR2 reads FQNEAQ (reference sequence). This CDR3 is built from 12 residues. CDR3: CASSPTSSEQFF. The CDR3 DNA is TGTGCCAGCAGCCCGACTAGTAGTGAGCAGTTCTTC.

J is TRBJ2-5 and V is TRBV4-1; D gene uncertain. CDR1 is MGHRA and CDR2 is YSYEKL in the germline V gene. The CDR3 covers 13 residues. The V and J ends lost 3 bases and 2 bases respectively, with 7 bases between them. The CDR3 sequence is CASSHILQETQYF. In DNA form, the CDR3 reads TGCGCCAGCAGCCATATCCTTCAAGAGACCCAGTACTTC.

The J gene is TRBJ2-7, the V gene TRBV7-9; 10 nucleotides align to TRBD1. Germline CDR1 is SEHNR and CDR2 is FQNEAQ (reference sequence). V was pared by 5 bases and J by 5 bases, with 12 bases of the junction left unmatched. CDR3 length equals 16 residues. CDR3 in amino acids: CASSMLPGQGIDEQYF. The CDR3 DNA reads as TGTGCCAGCAGCATGCTGCCGGGACAGGGGATTGACGAGCAGTACTTC.

V gene TRBV19 combines with J gene TRBJ2-1; 9 nucleotides match TRBD1. V was pared by 5 bases and J by 2 bases, with 1 base of the junction left unmatched. The CDR3 runs to 14 residues. The germline V gene has CDR1 LNHDA and CDR2 SQIVND (reference sequence). As DNA, the CDR3 is TGTGCCAGTAGTCGACAGGGGGCCTACAATGAGCAGTTCTTC. It codes for CASSRQGAYNEQFF.

CDR3 bases: TGTGCCAGCAGCCCGACTAGCGGGGCCGCCTACGAGCAGTACTTC. Amino acids: CASSPTSGAAYEQYF. This rearrangement joins TRBV7-6 to TRBJ2-7; 11 bases agree with TRBD2. Germline CDR1 and CDR2: SGHVS and FNYEAQ. Unmatched junction bases numbered 5, after V lost 5 bases and J lost 2 bases. The CDR3 length is 15 residues.

As to this clone: Other DNA sequences in the sample encode the same CDR3. The chain uses TRBV27 and TRBJ2-3; D not resolved. V was cut by 5 bases and J by 1 base, with 7 bases left in between. The CDR3 has 13 amino acids. Germline V lookup: CDR1 MNHEY, CDR2 SMNVEV (reference sequence). The DNA of the CDR3 is TGTGCCAGCAGTGTTCGGGGCACAGATACGCAGTATTTT. Amino acid sequence: CASSVRGTDTQYF.

The chain couples TRBV5-6 to TRBJ2-7; 7 positions match TRBD1. The CDR3 consists of 15 residues. Per the germline V gene, CDR1 is SGHDT and CDR2 is YYEEEE. V shed 4 bases and J 1 base; nucleotides not matched to a gene: 8. The CDR3, as DNA: TGTGCCAGCAGCCAAGAGGGACAGCTATCCTACGAGCAGTACTTC. Translated: CASSQEGQLSYEQYF.

The J gene is TRBJ2-5, the V gene TRBV7-6; TRBD2 might be the D (5 bases). V dropped 5 bases and J dropped 7 bases, with 17 bases sitting between them. The CDR3 has 14 amino acids. Germline CDR1 SGHVS, CDR2 FNYEAQ. Here the CDR3 DNA reads TGTGCCAGCAGCCCGGGCGGGTTATATGGGACCCAGTACTTC. Protein sequence: CASSPGGLYGTQYF. Together with reference TRBV7-6 and TRBJ2-5, the CDR3 gives the full variable domain: GAGVSQSPRYKVTKRGQDVALRCDPISGHVSLYWYRQALGQGPEFLTYFNYEAQQDKSGLPNDRFSAERPEGSISTLTIQRTEQRDSAMYRCASSPGGLYGTQYFGPGTRLLVL.

Within the sample, this clone is medium-sized. The chain employs TRBV7-9 and TRBJ1-2, with D possibly being TRBD1 (6 bases). Deletions cut 4 bases from V and 2 bases from J, with 11 bases between. Per the germline V gene, CDR1 is SEHNR and CDR2 is FQNEAQ (reference sequence). The CDR3 is made up of 14 amino acids. The CDR3 sequence is CASSYTGLNYGYTF. CDR3 coding DNA: TGTGCCAGCAGCTATACAGGGCTCAACTATGGCTACACCTTC.

On this clone itself: This specimen includes other DNA sequences encoding the same CDR3. The rearrangement joins TRBV2 to TRBJ1-6; D perhaps matches TRBD1 (5 bases). Germline V gene data show CDR1 as SNHLY and CDR2 as FYNNEI. The CDR3 extends over 19 amino acids. V lost 2 bases to trimming and J lost 0 bases, with 17 bases between them. The CDR3: CASSEWTVGLSSYNSPLHF. CDR3 nucleotides: TGTGCCAGCAGTGAATGGACCGTGGGGCTGAGCTCCTATAATTCACCCCTCCACTTT.

V and J are TRBV5-5 and TRBJ2-7; possibly TRBD2 for D (5 bases). This CDR3 has 13 amino acids. Germline V CDR1 and CDR2: SGHKS, YYEKEE (reference sequence). The ends were cut back, 4 bases at V and 0 bases at J, with 8 bases in the middle. CDR3 bases: TGTGCCAGCAGCCTCCGGGACTCCTACGAGCAGTACTTC. It translates to CASSLRDSYEQYF.

In its sample, this clone was seen a few times. V usage is TRBV11-3 and J usage is TRBJ2-7; 7 bases are a match to TRBD1. The CDR3 covers 15 residues. CDR1 and CDR2 (germline): SGHNT, YENEEA. V lost 5 bases, J lost 4 bases, and 11 bases stayed unmatched. The CDR3 sequence: CASSLRQGFGYEQYF. As DNA, the CDR3 is TGTGCCAGCAGCCTCCGACAGGGATTTGGGTACGAGCAGTACTTC.

With regard to this clone: A clone one base away is much larger, so this may be a read error. The V gene is TRBV7-3, the J gene TRBJ2-7; 8 bases map to TRBD2. The CDR3 sequence is 17 residues long. Germline assignment: CDR1 SGHTA and CDR2 FQGTGA. CDR3 coding DNA: TGTGCCAGCAGCCCCTCCGGCTTGCGGGAGGCCTCCTACGGGCAGTACTTC. It codes for CASSPSGLREASYGQYF.

In its sample, this clone ranks as medium-sized. This chain joins TRBV10-3 and TRBJ2-7; 8 bases are shared with TRBD2. The CDR3 sequence is 16 residues long. With V trimmed by 2 bases and J by 4 bases, 10 bases remained unmatched. Germline CDR1 and CDR2: ENHRY and SYGVKD. The CDR3: CAISELNAGGPYEQYF. Written as DNA, the CDR3 is TGTGCCATCAGTGAGCTCAACGCGGGAGGCCCTTACGAGCAGTACTTC.